Listed here is a single T cell receptor beta chain. Which antigen it targets is not known. This CDR3 fails to terminate in the conserved phenylalanine or tryptophan, so it likely reflects a read error. This sample is part of a study of T cell repertoires in cytomegalovirus infection (dated by TCRdb to between 2018 and 2021). Concerning the study at large: Because public TCR beta signatures pointed to carriage of CMV infection together with the matching HLA type, the HLA type of each donor mattered for the analysis.

TCRdb lists the instrument as Illumina HiSeq 1500. The public reads were reanalyzed by TCRdb: fastp trimming at Q25, MiXCR alignment, in-frame beta chains only. Rows with one shared CDR3 protein collapse into an entry with the most common genes and DNA. For this sample there are hundreds of thousands of distinct CDR3 sequences; 35% to 45% appear just once. Together, the top ten hold about 2.8% of the sample. Findings and caveats that apply to the study as a whole: The ex vivo response was dominated by HLA-C-restricted CMV-specific TCR beta clonotypes, and the single most frequent clonotype in two of eight donors was supplied by these HLA-C-restricted clonotypes. In both this cohort and an independent cohort of several hundred donors, the cumulative frequency of public TCR beta family members distinguished carriers of CMV infection plus the relevant HLA type.

The CDR3 comprises 13 residues, both ends counted. Solely the CDR3 DNA is kept, with 39 bases framed from the first base. V was cut back by 1 base and J by 6 bases, leaving a gap of 10 bases between them. From the germline V gene, CDR1 is SGHVS and CDR2 is FNYEAQ. This receptor was identified in a human donor in good health (CMV status not recorded). Some clones in this sample may be carry-over from other donors' samples. The chain is assembled from TRBV7-6 and TRBJ2-7; the D call is possibly TRBD1 or TRBD2, each sharing 6 bases. The sequenced sample was PBMCs. The CDR3 region has the sequence CASSLGGAGEQYL. The sequence in DNA is TGTGCCAGCAGCTTAGGGGGGGCGGGCGAGCAGTACTTA.